The rows below give T cell receptor beta chains drawn from one sample of a study of neurological immune-mediated disorders. TCRdb used MiXCR to reprocess the 5' RACE reads, holding one entry per CDR3 protein. The table lists about 30,000 distinct CDR3 sequences, 12% of them singletons. Sequencing was carried out using PBMCs. These receptors were taken from a woman aged 60-70 years in good health. The CDR3 runs from the conserved cysteine through the conserved F or W. D genes are given only for firm matches. Not all rows give a size; the values are once, few, many and, for expanded clones, a class.

d_gene	v_gene	j_gene	abundance	CDR3nt	CDR3aa
NA	TRBV11-2	TRBJ1-4	many	TGTGCCAGCAGCCCCAATGGACAGCACTTTAATGAAAAACTGTTTTTT	CASSPNGQHFNEKLFF
NA	TRBV5-1	TRBJ2-5	many	TGCGCCAGCAGCTTCCCCGGGGGCAACCAAGAGACCCAGTACTTC	CASSFPGGNQETQYF
NA	TRBV9	TRBJ2-3	NA	TGTGCCAGCATCCCCAGCCAGGGGAGGGGAGATACTCAGTATTTT	CASIPSQGRGDTQYF
NA	TRBV6-6	TRBJ1-2	NA	TGTGCCAGCAGTTACGGGCTAGGGGATGGCTACACCTTC	CASSYGLGDGYTF
NA	TRBV10-3	TRBJ1-2	many	TGTGCCATCAGTGAACGAGCCTATGGCTACACCTTC	CAISERAYGYTF
TRBD1	TRBV3-1	TRBJ2-3	many	TGTGCCAGCAGCCAATGGGAGACAGGGACCACAGATACGCAGTATTTT	CASSQWETGTTDTQYF
NA	TRBV5-1	TRBJ2-1	many	TGCGCCAGCAGCTTGGGAAATGAGCAGTTCTTC	CASSLGNEQFF
TRBD2	TRBV12-3/TRBV12-4	TRBJ2-5	many	TGTGCCAGCAGTCCCTCGGGGGGGGGGACCCAGTACTTC	CASSPSGGGTQYF
NA	TRBV7-2	TRBJ1-6	NA	TGTGCCAGTAGCCCGATCGGGATGAGCAATTCACCCCTCCACTTT	CASSPIGMSNSPLHF
TRBD1	TRBV5-5	TRBJ1-2	many	TGTGCCAGCAGCTTGGGGGTAGGGACAGGACGCTCCTATGGCTACACCTTC	CASSLGVGTGRSYGYTF
NA	TRBV5-1	TRBJ2-7	many	TGCGCCAGCAGCCCGGGGGACCCGAACTACGAGCAGTACTTC	CASSPGDPNYEQYF
NA	TRBV28	TRBJ1-1	many	TGTGCCAGCAGTTTAGGTCCCAGGACTGAAGCTTTCTTT	CASSLGPRTEAFF
NA	TRBV20-1	TRBJ2-7	many	TGCAGTGCTAGAGATCCCAACACTCCCTACGAGCAGTACTTC	CSARDPNTPYEQYF
NA	TRBV11-1	TRBJ2-5	few	TGTGCCAGCAGCTTAGCCCCGGTGGAGACCCAGTACTTC	CASSLAPVETQYF
NA	TRBV11-2	TRBJ2-4	NA	TGTGCCAGCAGCTTAGAGGTCCCGCTCCGAATAGCCAAAAACATTCAGTACTTC	CASSLEVPLRIAKNIQYF
NA	TRBV5-1	TRBJ2-2	many	TGCGCCAGCAGCTTGTTGAACACCGGGGAGCTGTTTTTT	CASSLLNTGELFF
NA	TRBV6-1	TRBJ1-5	NA	TGTGCCAGCAGGCCGGGGGTCAGGAATCAGCCCCAGCATTTT	CASRPGVRNQPQHF
TRBD2	TRBV5-1	TRBJ2-1	many	TGCGCCAGCAGCACCGGGACTAACGTAAACAATGAGCAGTTCTTC	CASSTGTNVNNEQFF
TRBD1	TRBV2	TRBJ1-5	many	TGTGCCAGCAGTGGGGACAGGGCCTATTCCCAGCCCCAGCATTTT	CASSGDRAYSQPQHF
NA	TRBV5-1	TRBJ2-3	many	TGCGCCAGCAGCTCGGTACCATCAGATACGAAGTATTTT	CASSSVPSDTKYF
NA	TRBV5-1	TRBJ2-3	many	TGCGCCAGCGGGACCGGAAGCACAGATACGCAGTATTTT	CASGTGSTDTQYF
NA	TRBV12-3/TRBV12-4	TRBJ1-1	many	TGTGCCAGCAGTCCTAGACAGGCCACTGAAGCTTTCTTT	CASSPRQATEAFF
NA	TRBV20-1	TRBJ1-1	many	TGCAGAGCCTTGACATCCACCCGGGGCACTGAAGCTTTCTTT	CRALTSTRGTEAFF
TRBD2	TRBV5-1	TRBJ2-1	many	TGCGCCAGCAGCTTGGACCTAGCGGGGCTCTCCTACAATGAGCAGTTCTTC	CASSLDLAGLSYNEQFF
NA	TRBV27	TRBJ1-3	many	TGTGCCAGCAGCCGAGGGAGGGGCTCTGGAAACACCATATATTTT	CASSRGRGSGNTIYF
NA	TRBV7-3	TRBJ2-2	many	TGTGCCAGCAGCCCCCGCCCGAACACCGGGGAGCTGTTTTTT	CASSPRPNTGELFF
NA	TRBV14	TRBJ2-1	NA	TGTGCCAGCAACGGCACCAACTACTACAATGAGCAGTTCTTC	CASNGTNYYNEQFF
NA	TRBV27	TRBJ1-2	many	TGTGCCAGCAGTTTAAGGGGAGGCTATGGCTACACCTTC	CASSLRGGYGYTF
TRBD1	TRBV27	TRBJ1-2	many	TGTGCCAGCAGTTTGACAGGGACGGGCTACACCTTC	CASSLTGTGYTF
NA	TRBV4-2	TRBJ2-2	many	TGTGCCAGCAGCCAAGATAGGGTGGTTCGTGTCCCCGGTGAGCTGTTTTTT	CASSQDRVVRVPGELFF
TRBD1	TRBV5-1	TRBJ2-1	NA	TGCGCCAGCAGCAGGACAGGGGGCGGGTCTTACAATGAGCAGTTCTTC	CASSRTGGGSYNEQFF
NA	TRBV5-5	TRBJ2-3	NA	TGTGCCAGCTGGGATGTGGGCACAGATACGCAGTATTTT	CASWDVGTDTQYF
NA	TRBV20-1	TRBJ1-5	many	TGCAGTGCTAGAGAAAACGGCGTGGGGCAGCCCCAGCATTTT	CSARENGVGQPQHF
NA	TRBV15	TRBJ2-3	many	TGTGCCACCAGCAGAGATGTTGCAGCCGTCTTTAGCACAGATACGCAGTATTTT	CATSRDVAAVFSTDTQYF
NA	TRBV20-1	TRBJ2-5	many	TGCAGTGCTAGCGGTCAGAAGGAGACCCAGTACTTC	CSASGQKETQYF